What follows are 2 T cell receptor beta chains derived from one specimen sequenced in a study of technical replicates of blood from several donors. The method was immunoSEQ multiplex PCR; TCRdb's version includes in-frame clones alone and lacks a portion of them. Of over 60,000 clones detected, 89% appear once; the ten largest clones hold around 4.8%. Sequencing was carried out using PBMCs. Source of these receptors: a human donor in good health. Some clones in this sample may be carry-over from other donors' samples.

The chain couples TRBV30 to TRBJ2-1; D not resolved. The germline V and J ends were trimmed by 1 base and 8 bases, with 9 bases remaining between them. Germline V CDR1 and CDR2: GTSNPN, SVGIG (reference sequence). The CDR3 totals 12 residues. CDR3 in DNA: TGTGCCTGGAGTGGGCAACACGATGAGCAGTTCTTC. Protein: CAWSGQHDEQFF.

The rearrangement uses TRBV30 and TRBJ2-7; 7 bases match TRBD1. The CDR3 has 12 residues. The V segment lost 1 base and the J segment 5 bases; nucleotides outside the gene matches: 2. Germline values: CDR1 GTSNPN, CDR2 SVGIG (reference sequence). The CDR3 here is CAWSEGAHEQYF. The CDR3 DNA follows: TGTGCCTGGAGTGAGGGGGCCCACGAGCAGTACTTC.